These 7 T cell receptor beta chains came from one sample sequenced in a study of blood T cell repertoires in COVID-19. Some clones are missing from TCRdb's copy, which holds only in-frame ones; the method was immunoSEQ multiplex PCR. Seen here are 70,000 or so clones, approximately 86% observed once, and the top ten hold about 4%. Sequenced: peripheral blood. These receptors all stem from a man in his 70s with active COVID-19.

The genes are TRBV5-1 and TRBJ2-1; 9 positions agree with TRBD1. Trimming at V came to 4 bases and at J to 7 bases, leaving 12 bases not matched to a gene. The CDR3 length is 16 residues. CDR1 and CDR2 (germline): SGHRS, YFSETQ. CDR3 loop: CASSHTGQGSWNEQFF. CDR3 DNA: TGCGCCAGCAGCCACACCGGACAGGGGAGTTGGAATGAGCAGTTCTTC. Variable domain in full (rest from reference TRBV5-1 and TRBJ2-1): KAGVTQTPRYLIKTRGQQVTLSCSPISGHRSVSWYQQTPGQGLQFLFEYFSETQRNKGNFPGRFSGRQFSNSRSEMNVSTLELGDSALYLCASSHTGQGSWNEQFFGPGTRLTVL.

This clone came up once. This rearrangement joins TRBV5-6 to TRBJ2-2; D gene unclear. The CDR3 is 14 residues long. Trimming pared 4 bases from V and 1 base from J, leaving 8 bases between. Germline CDR1 SGHDT, CDR2 YYEEEE. The CDR3 DNA reads as TGTGCCAGCAGCCAACCCAGGAACACCGGGGAGCTGTTTTTT. Translation gives CASSQPRNTGELFF.

V usage is TRBV7-2 and J usage is TRBJ2-7; TRBD2 matches at 8 bases. The CDR3 loop spans 14 amino acids. CDR1 SGHTA and CDR2 FQGNSA come from the germline V gene. After removal of 8 bases from V and 5 bases from J, the junction contained 11 bases not matched to a gene. CDR3 amino acids: CASRAGGSSHEQYF. The CDR3 DNA reads as TGTGCCAGCCGCGCGGGGGGCAGCAGCCACGAGCAGTACTTC.

The chain combines TRBV5-1 with TRBJ1-2; possibly TRBD1 for D (5 bases). The length of the CDR3 is 17 residues. Trimming removed 4 bases from V and 0 bases from J, with 19 bases in between. CDR1 is SGHRS, CDR2 YFSETQ, per germline. CDR3: CASSPNPHRKPNYGYTF. The CDR3 bases are TGCGCCAGCAGCCCAAACCCCCACAGGAAACCTAACTATGGCTACACCTTC.

The V gene is TRBV3-1 (or the pseudogene TRBV3-2), the J gene TRBJ2-1, with 9 nucleotides matching TRBD2. CDR3 length: 15 amino acids. Germline V gene lookup returns CDR1 LGHDT and CDR2 YNNKEL (reference sequence). V was clipped by 4 bases and J by 9 bases; unmatched bases: 10. DNA for the CDR3: TGTGCCAGCAGCCCGCCCTCCGGCGGGAGGGCTGAGCAGTTCTTC. As protein: CASSPPSGGRAEQFF.

This chain uses TRBV3-1 (or the pseudogene TRBV3-2) with TRBJ1-4, with a weak D call TRBD1 (6 bases). Trimming stripped 4 bases from V and 7 bases from J, with 19 bases between. CDR1 is LGHDT and CDR2 is YNNKEL in the germline V gene (reference sequence). The CDR3 contains 16 residues. The CDR3 sequence is CASSPSPGGAVEKLFF. The CDR3 DNA is TGTGCCAGCAGCCCCTCCCCGGGGGGCGCCGTTGAAAAACTGTTTTTT.

This sequence joins TRBV24-1 and TRBJ2-3; perhaps TRBD2 as D (6 bases). CDR1 and CDR2 (germline): KGHDR, SFDVKD. V shed 8 bases and J shed 0 bases, with 14 bases lying between them. The CDR3 is 15 residues long. CDR3 loop: CATTPGGISTDTQYF. CDR3 nucleotide sequence: TGTGCCACCACTCCGGGCGGGATTAGCACAGATACGCAGTATTTT.